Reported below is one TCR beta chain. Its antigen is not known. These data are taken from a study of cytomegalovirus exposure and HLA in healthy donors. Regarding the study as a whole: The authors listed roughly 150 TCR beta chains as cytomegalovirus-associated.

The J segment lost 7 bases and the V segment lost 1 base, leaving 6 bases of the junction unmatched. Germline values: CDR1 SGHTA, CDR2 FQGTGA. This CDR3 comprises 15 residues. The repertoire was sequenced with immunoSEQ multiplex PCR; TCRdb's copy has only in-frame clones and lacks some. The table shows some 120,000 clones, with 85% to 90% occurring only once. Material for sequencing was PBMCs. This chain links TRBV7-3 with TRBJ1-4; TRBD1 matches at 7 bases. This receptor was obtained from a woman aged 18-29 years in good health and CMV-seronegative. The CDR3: CASSLKGGASEKLFF. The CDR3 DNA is TGTGCCAGCAGCTTAAAAGGGGGCGCGAGTGAAAAACTGTTTTTT.